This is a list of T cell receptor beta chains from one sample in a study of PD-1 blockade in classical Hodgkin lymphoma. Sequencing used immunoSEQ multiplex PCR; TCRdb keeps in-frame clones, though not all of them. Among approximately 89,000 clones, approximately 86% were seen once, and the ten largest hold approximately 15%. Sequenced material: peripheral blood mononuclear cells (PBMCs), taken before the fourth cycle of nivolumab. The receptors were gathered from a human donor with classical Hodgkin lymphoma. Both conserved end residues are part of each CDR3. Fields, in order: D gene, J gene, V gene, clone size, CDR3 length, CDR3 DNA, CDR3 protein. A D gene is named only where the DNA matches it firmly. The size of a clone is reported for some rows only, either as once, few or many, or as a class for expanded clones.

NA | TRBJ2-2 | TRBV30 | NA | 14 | TGTGCCTGGAGTGTAGTCCTCGGCACCGGGGAGCTGTTTTTT | CAWSVVLGTGELFF
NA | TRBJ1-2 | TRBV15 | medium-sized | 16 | TGTGCCACCAGCAGAATGTACCGAATACTTAACTATGGCTACACCTTC | CATSRMYRILNYGYTF
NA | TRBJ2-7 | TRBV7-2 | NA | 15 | TGTGCCAGCAGCTTAGGGGGCCGGCCCGGTTACGAGCAGTACTTC | CASSLGGRPGYEQYF
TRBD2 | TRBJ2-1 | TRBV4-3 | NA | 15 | TGCGCCAGCAGCCAAGAGAGCGGGACCTACAATGAGCAGTTCTTC | CASSQESGTYNEQFF
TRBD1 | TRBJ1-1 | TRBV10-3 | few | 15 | TGTGCCATCAGTGAGTCGGCGGGACAGATCACTGAAGCTTTCTTT | CAISESAGQITEAFF
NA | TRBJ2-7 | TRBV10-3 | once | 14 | TGTGCCATCAGTACCCCGGGACTGACCTACGAGCAGTACTTC | CAISTPGLTYEQYF
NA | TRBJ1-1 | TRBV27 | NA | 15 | TGTGCCAGCAGTCCACCGGGCCCTGGGGACACTGAAGCTTTCTTT | CASSPPGPGDTEAFF
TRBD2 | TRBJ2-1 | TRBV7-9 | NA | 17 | TGTGCCAGCAGCTTAGCTAGCGGGAGGGCCTGGGGTAATGAGCAGTTCTTC | CASSLASGRAWGNEQFF
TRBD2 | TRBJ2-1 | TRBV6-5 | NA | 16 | TGTGCCAGCAGTTACCACGGGACTAGCGGCTCCAATGAGCAGTTCTTC | CASSYHGTSGSNEQFF
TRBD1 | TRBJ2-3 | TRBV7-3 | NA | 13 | TGTGCCAGCAGTCCGGGGACAGGGGATACGCAGTATTTT | CASSPGTGDTQYF
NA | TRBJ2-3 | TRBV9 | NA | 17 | TGTGCCAGCAGCCTAAGTATAAACAGGGCATACACAGATACGCAGTATTTT | CASSLSINRAYTDTQYF
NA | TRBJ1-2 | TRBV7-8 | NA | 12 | TGTGCCAGCAGCTTAGCGGAAGGGGGCTACACCTTC | CASSLAEGGYTF
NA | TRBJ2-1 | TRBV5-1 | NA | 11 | TGCGCCAGCAGCTTGAACGATGAGCAGTTCTTC | CASSLNDEQFF
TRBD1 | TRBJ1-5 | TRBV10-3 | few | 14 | TGTGCCACCTCGACAGGGAGTGCAGGTCAGCCCCAGCATTTT | CATSTGSAGQPQHF
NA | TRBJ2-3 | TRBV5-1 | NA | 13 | TGCGCCAGCAGCTTGGCCGGGGAGGCCACGCAGTATTTT | CASSLAGEATQYF
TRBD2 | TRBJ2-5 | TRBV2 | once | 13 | TGTGCCAGCAGTTGGGGGGGTCAAGAGACCCAGTACTTC | CASSWGGQETQYF
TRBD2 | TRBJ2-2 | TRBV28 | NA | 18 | TGTGCCAGCAGACTCCCCACTCTAGCGGGAGGGGGTACCGGGGAGCTGTTTTTT | CASRLPTLAGGGTGELFF
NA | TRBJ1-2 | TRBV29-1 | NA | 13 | TGCAGCGTTGGTCCGGGACGGTTGAATGGCTACACCTTC | CSVGPGRLNGYTF
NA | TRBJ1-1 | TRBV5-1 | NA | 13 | TGCGCCAGCAGCTTCGGCAGGGACACTGAAGCTTTCTTT | CASSFGRDTEAFF
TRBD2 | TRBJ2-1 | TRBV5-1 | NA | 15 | TGCGCCAGCAGCTTGTCAGCGGGAGAACCTGGTGAGCAGTTCTTC | CASSLSAGEPGEQFF
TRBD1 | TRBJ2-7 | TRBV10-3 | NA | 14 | TGTGCCATCAGCGACTCGACAGGGGGCTACGAGCAGTACTTC | CAISDSTGGYEQYF
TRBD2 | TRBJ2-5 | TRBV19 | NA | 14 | TGTGCCAGTAGTAGGGGACTAGCGCAAGAGACCCAGTACTTC | CASSRGLAQETQYF
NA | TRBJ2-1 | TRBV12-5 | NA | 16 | TGTGCTAGTGGTCTGGTAGCCTACGACCTAGGCAATGAGCAGTTCTTC | CASGLVAYDLGNEQFF
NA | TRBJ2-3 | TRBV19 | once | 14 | TGTGCCAGTAGTATAGCCGGGGGCCCAGATACGCAGTATTTT | CASSIAGGPDTQYF
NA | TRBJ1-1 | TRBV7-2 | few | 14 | TGTGCCAGCAGCTTACGTAACATGAACACTGAAGCTTTCTTT | CASSLRNMNTEAFF
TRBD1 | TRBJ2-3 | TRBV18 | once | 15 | TGTGCCAGCTCACCCCGGGACAGGGTAACAGATACGCAGTATTTT | CASSPRDRVTDTQYF
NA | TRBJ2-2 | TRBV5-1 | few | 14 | TGCGCCAGCAGCTTTGGAGGGAACACCGGGGAGCTGTTTTTT | CASSFGGNTGELFF
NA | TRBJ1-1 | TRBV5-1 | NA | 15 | TGCGCCAGCAGGCGCCGGGACGGAGGACCCACTGAAGCTTTCTTT | CASRRRDGGPTEAFF
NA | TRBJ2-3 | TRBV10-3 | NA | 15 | TGTGCCATCAGTGAGGGGGCGGGGGCTACAGATACGCAGTATTTT | CAISEGAGATDTQYF
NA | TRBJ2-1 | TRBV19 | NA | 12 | TGTGCCAGTAGTATCCCCTCGGGGCCGGCGTTCTTC | CASSIPSGPAFF
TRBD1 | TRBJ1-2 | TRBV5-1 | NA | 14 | TGCGCCAGCAGCTACGCGACAGGGGTCGGTGGCTACACCTTC | CASSYATGVGGYTF
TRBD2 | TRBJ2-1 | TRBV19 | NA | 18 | TGTGCCAGTAGTACACGGGGGACTAGCTTAAGCTCCTACAATGAGCAGTTCTTC | CASSTRGTSLSSYNEQFF
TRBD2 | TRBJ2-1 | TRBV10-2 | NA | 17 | TGCGCCAGCAGTGACCGGCTAGCGGGAGGGCCCAGGGATGAGCAGTTCTTC | CASSDRLAGGPRDEQFF
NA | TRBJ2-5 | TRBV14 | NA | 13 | TGTGCCAGCAGCGAAAATACGGGAGAGACCCAGTACTTC | CASSENTGETQYF
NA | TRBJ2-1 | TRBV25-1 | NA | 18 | TGTGCCAGCAGTGCCGTCGGGACCGTTCCCGACTCCTACAATGAGCAGTTCTTC | CASSAVGTVPDSYNEQFF
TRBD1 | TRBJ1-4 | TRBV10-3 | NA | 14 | TGTGCCATCGGGACAGGGGGCCTCGGTGAAAAACTGTTTTTT | CAIGTGGLGEKLFF
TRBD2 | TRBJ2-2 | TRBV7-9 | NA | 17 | TGTGCCAGCAGCTCTGGACTAGCGGGAGTTTATACCGGGGAGCTGTTTTTT | CASSSGLAGVYTGELFF
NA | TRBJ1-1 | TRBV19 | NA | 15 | TGTGCCATCAGAATTGGCCCAGCGCAGAACACTGAAGCTTTCTTT | CAIRIGPAQNTEAFF
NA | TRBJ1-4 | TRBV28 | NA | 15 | TGTGCCAGCAGTTTATGGGGGCAGGGGCAAGAAAAACTGTTTTTT | CASSLWGQGQEKLFF
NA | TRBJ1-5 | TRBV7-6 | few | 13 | TGTGCCAGCAGCTTAAGCACAGCTCAGCCCCAGCATTTT | CASSLSTAQPQHF
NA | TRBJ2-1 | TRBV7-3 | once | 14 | TGTGCCAGCAGCTTAAACGGGGCCTACAATGAGCAGTTCTTC | CASSLNGAYNEQFF
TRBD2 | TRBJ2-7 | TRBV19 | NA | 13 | TGTGCCAGTAGTATCGCTAGCGGCTACGAGCAGTACTTC | CASSIASGYEQYF
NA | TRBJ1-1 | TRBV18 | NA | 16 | TGTGCCAGCTCACCACCCGGGAATTGGGAAAATACTGAAGCTTTCTTT | CASSPPGNWENTEAFF
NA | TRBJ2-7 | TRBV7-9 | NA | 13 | TGTGCCAGCAGCTTAGAAGTGGGCGGCGAGCAGTACTTC | CASSLEVGGEQYF
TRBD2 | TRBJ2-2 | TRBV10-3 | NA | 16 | TGTGCCATCAGGGGACTAGCGGGAGTGAACACCGGGGAGCTGTTTTTT | CAIRGLAGVNTGELFF
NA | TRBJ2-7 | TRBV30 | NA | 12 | TGTGCCTGGAGCTCCCAGGGAAGCGAGCAGTACTTC | CAWSSQGSEQYF
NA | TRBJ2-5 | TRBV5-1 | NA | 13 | TGCGCCAGCAACTCCGGGACGGAAGAGACCCAGTACTTC | CASNSGTEETQYF
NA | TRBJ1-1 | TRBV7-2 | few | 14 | TGTGCCAGCAGCTTCTCTTTACGGAACACTGAAGCTTTCTTT | CASSFSLRNTEAFF
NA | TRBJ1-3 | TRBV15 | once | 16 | TGTGCCACCAGCAGAGATTTAGGGGCCTCTGGAAACACCATATATTTT | CATSRDLGASGNTIYF
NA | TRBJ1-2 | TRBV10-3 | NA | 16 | TGTGCCATCAGTGAGTCGAGTGGGGGCTTGGGCTATGGCTACACCTTC | CAISESSGGLGYGYTF
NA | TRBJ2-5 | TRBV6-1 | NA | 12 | TGTGCCAGCAGTGCCCTAGGGGAGACCCAGTACTTC | CASSALGETQYF
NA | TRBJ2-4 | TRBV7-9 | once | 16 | TGTGCCAGCAGCCCCGCAGTGGGGTTAGCCAAAAACATTCAGTACTTC | CASSPAVGLAKNIQYF
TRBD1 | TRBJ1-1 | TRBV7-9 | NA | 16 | TGTGCCAGCAGCTTAAGATACAGGGGAGTGAACACTGAAGCTTTCTTT | CASSLRYRGVNTEAFF